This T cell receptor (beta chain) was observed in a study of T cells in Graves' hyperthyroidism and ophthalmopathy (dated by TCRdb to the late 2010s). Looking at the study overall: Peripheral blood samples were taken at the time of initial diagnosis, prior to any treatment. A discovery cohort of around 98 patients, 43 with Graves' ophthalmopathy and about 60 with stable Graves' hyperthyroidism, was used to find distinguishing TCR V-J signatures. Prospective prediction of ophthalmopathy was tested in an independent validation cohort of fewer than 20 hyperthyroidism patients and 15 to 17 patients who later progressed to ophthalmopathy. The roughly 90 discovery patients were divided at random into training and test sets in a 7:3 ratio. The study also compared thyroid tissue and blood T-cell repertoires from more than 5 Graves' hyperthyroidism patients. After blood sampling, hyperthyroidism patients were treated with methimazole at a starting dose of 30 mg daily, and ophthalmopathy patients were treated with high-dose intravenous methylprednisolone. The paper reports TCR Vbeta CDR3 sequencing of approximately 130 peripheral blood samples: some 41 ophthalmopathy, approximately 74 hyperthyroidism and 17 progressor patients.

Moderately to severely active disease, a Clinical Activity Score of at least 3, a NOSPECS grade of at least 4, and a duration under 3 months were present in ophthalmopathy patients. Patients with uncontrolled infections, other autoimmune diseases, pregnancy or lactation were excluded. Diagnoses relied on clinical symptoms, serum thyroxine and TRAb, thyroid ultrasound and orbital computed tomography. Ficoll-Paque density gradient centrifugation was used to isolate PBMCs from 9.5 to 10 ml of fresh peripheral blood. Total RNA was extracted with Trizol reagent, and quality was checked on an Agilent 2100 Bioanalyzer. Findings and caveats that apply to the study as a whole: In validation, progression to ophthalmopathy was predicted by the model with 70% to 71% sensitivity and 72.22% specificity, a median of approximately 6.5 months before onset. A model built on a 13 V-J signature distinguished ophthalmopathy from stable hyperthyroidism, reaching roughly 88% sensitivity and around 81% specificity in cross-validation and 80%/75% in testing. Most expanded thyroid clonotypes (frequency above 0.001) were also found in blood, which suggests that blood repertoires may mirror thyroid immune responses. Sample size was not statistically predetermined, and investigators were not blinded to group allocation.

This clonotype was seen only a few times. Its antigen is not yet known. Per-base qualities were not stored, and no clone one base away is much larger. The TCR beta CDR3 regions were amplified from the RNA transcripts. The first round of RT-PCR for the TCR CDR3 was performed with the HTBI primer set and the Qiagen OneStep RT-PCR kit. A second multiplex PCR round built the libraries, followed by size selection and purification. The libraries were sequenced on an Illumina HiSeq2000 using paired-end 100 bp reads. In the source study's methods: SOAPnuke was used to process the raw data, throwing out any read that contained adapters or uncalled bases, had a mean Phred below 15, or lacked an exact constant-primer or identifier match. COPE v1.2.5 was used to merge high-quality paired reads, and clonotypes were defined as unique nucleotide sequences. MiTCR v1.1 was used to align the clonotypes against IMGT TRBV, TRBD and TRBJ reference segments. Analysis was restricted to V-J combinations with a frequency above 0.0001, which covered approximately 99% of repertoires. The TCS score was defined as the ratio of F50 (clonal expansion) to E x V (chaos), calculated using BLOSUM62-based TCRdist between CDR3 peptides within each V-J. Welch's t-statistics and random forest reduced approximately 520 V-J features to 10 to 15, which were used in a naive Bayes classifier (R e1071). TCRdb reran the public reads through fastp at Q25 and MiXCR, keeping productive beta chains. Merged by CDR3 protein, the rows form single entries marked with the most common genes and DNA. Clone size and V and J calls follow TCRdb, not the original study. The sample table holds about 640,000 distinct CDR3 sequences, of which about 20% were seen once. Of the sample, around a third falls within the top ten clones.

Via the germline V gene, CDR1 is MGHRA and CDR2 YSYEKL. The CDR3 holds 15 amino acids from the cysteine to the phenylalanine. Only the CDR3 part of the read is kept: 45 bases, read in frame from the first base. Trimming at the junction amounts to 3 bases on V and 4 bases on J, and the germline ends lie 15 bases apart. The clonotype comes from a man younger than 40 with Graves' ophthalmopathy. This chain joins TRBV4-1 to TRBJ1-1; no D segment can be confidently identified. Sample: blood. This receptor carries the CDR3 CASSHSHGVGTEAFF. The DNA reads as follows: TGCGCCAGCAGCCATTCTCATGGGGTGGGCACTGAAGCTTTCTTT.